A selection of T cell receptor beta chains follows, all from one sample in a study of technical replicates of blood from a handful of donors. Assay: immunoSEQ multiplex PCR; the TCRdb copy retains only in-frame clones and omits some. The sample comprises about 90,000 clones, just under 95% of which are singletons, and 0.2% to 0.3% rests with the top ten. Material: T cells isolated from PBMCs. These receptors all stem from a human donor in good health. Both conserved end residues are part of each CDR3. A D gene is named only where the DNA matches it firmly. Rows may omit the clone size; those that give it use once, few, many or a size class.

V gene	J gene	D gene	clone size	CDR3 DNA	CDR3 protein
TRBV7-6	TRBJ2-3	-	-	TGTGCCAGCAGCAACCTAGTGTCAGATACGCAGTATTTT	CASSNLVSDTQYF
TRBV28	TRBJ2-1	TRBD2	-	TGTGCCAGCAGGACCGGGACTAGCGGGAGAAATGAGCAGTTCTTC	CASRTGTSGRNEQFF
TRBV6-1	TRBJ2-7	-	-	TGTGCCAGCAGTGTCGGGACCTACGAGCAGTACTTC	CASSVGTYEQYF
TRBV6-5	TRBJ2-7	-	-	TGTGCCAGCAGGACGAGGGGGAGCTCCTACGAGCAGTACTTC	CASRTRGSSYEQYF
TRBV2	TRBJ2-6	-	once	TGTGCCAGCAGGGTAGACAGCTCTGGGGCCAACGTCCTGACTTTC	CASRVDSSGANVLTF
TRBV20-1	TRBJ2-7	-	-	TGCAGTGTCAGATCGTCCTACGAGCAGTACTTC	CSVRSSYEQYF
TRBV5-1	TRBJ1-2	-	-	TGCGCCTCCCGGACTGCCGGTGGGTCGGACTATGGCTACACCTTC	CASRTAGGSDYGYTF
TRBV18	TRBJ2-1	TRBD2	-	TGTGCCAGCTCACCACCGGGGGGGGGATACTCCTACAATGAGCAGTTCTTC	CASSPPGGGYSYNEQFF
TRBV5-1	TRBJ2-1	TRBD2	-	TGCGCCAGCAGAGTGGGAGGGCCTATTGGTAATGAGCAGTTCTTC	CASRVGGPIGNEQFF
TRBV6-5	TRBJ2-5	-	-	TGTGCCAGTTGCGGAGAGACCCAGTACTTC	CASCGETQYF
TRBV6-1	TRBJ1-5	-	-	TGTGCCAGCAGTGTTGTTCTAAGTCGCAATCAGCCCCAGCATTTT	CASSVVLSRNQPQHF
TRBV9	TRBJ2-3	-	-	TGTGCCAGCAGCGTAGCCCATCGTGCGACAGATACGCAGTATTTT	CASSVAHRATDTQYF
TRBV7-2	TRBJ2-7	-	-	TGTGCCAGCAGCCTCGTAGGAGGGCAGAACTACGAGCAGTACTTC	CASSLVGGQNYEQYF
TRBV5-1	TRBJ2-1	TRBD2	-	TGCGCCAGCAGCCCATGGGGGCTAGCGGGAGCCTACAATGAGCAGTTCTTC	CASSPWGLAGAYNEQFF
TRBV18	TRBJ1-6	-	-	TGTGCCAGCTCACCAGAGGCGGATTCACCCCTCCACTTT	CASSPEADSPLHF
TRBV18	TRBJ2-7	-	few	TGTGCCAGCTCACTCGGAGGGGACGAGCAGTACTTC	CASSLGGDEQYF
TRBV7-2	TRBJ2-5	TRBD1	-	TGTGCCAGCAGCGTAGAGGGGGCTAGGCAAGAGACCCAGTACTTC	CASSVEGARQETQYF
TRBV6-1	TRBJ2-1	TRBD1	-	TGTGCCAGCAGAACAGGGGGGAGCTCCTACAATGAGCAGTTCTTC	CASRTGGSSYNEQFF
TRBV5-1	TRBJ2-1	TRBD2	-	TGCGCCAGCAGCCTCCTAGCGGGTACCTACAATGAGCAGTTCTTC	CASSLLAGTYNEQFF
TRBV2	TRBJ2-7	TRBD1	-	TGTGCCAGCAGCCGAAACGGACAGGGGTCCGACGAGCAGTACTTC	CASSRNGQGSDEQYF
TRBV29-1	TRBJ1-1	-	-	TGCAGCGCTGTGAAGGGGTCGAACACTGAAGCTTTCTTT	CSAVKGSNTEAFF
TRBV4-1	TRBJ2-2	TRBD2	-	TGCGCCAGCAAAGGGACTAGCGGGACAACCGGGGAGCTGTTTTTT	CASKGTSGTTGELFF
TRBV6-5	TRBJ2-3	-	-	TGTGCCAGCAGTTTCGGGGGCACAGATACGCAGTATTTT	CASSFGGTDTQYF
TRBV7-2	TRBJ1-1	TRBD1	-	TGTGCCAGCAGCTTGGGACAGCTCTACACTGAAGCTTTCTTT	CASSLGQLYTEAFF
TRBV11-2	TRBJ2-3	TRBD1	-	TGTGCCAGCAGCCTCCGGACAGGGGGGACAGTCGTAGATACGCAGTATTTT	CASSLRTGGTVVDTQYF
TRBV6-5	TRBJ2-7	-	-	TGTGCCAGCAGTCCTAGGACACCCCCCTACGAGCAGTACTTC	CASSPRTPPYEQYF
TRBV29-1	TRBJ2-7	-	-	TGCAGCGTCCCAAGACAGGTGGGTTCCTACGAGCAGTACTTC	CSVPRQVGSYEQYF
TRBV15	TRBJ2-3	TRBD2	-	TGTGCCACCAGCAGAGATCGGGCGGGGGGGCTTAGCACAGATACGCAGTATTTT	CATSRDRAGGLSTDTQYF
TRBV7-9	TRBJ2-5	TRBD1	once	TGTGCCAGCACCATAAGGGACAGGCTCCAAGAGACCCAGTACTTC	CASTIRDRLQETQYF
TRBV6-5	TRBJ2-3	TRBD2	-	TGTGCCAGCAGTTGGATTAGCGGGGGCACAGATACGCAGTATTTT	CASSWISGGTDTQYF
TRBV5-4	TRBJ2-7	-	-	TGTGCCAGCAGCTTTTCAGGGGACTACGAGCAGTACTTC	CASSFSGDYEQYF
TRBV5-4	TRBJ2-1	-	-	TGTGCCAGCAGCGGACCCCGGGGGATAACGTTCTCGGGCAATGAGCAGTTCTTC	CASSGPRGITFSGNEQFF
TRBV7-3	TRBJ2-2	-	-	TGTGCCAGCAGCTTAATACCCTACGCGGAGAACACCGGGGAGCTGTTTTTT	CASSLIPYAENTGELFF
TRBV10-3	TRBJ2-1	TRBD2	once	TGTGCCATCAGACTCGGGACTAGCGGAAACAATGAGCAGTTCTTC	CAIRLGTSGNNEQFF
TRBV21-1	TRBJ2-7	-	-	TGTGCCAGCAGCAAGGAACAGGGTTTTAACGAGCAGTACTTC	CASSKEQGFNEQYF
TRBV5-4	TRBJ2-7	TRBD2	-	TGTGCCAGCAGCCCGACTAGCGCCTCCTACGAGCAGTACTTC	CASSPTSASYEQYF
TRBV5-6	TRBJ2-3	-	-	TGTGCCAGCAGCCCCTCCTCGCACTACAACACAGATACGCAGTATTTT	CASSPSSHYNTDTQYF
TRBV27	TRBJ2-7	TRBD2	-	TGTGCCAGCAGTTTCTATAGCGGGAGGGCCGCTTACGAGCAGTACTTC	CASSFYSGRAAYEQYF
TRBV6-1	TRBJ1-2	-	-	TGTGCCAGCAGTGAATCCCCACAGGGCTATGGCTACACCTTC	CASSESPQGYGYTF
TRBV29-1	TRBJ2-4	-	-	TGCAGCGTTGAGTCCCCTCTCGAGTTCAACATTCAGTACTTC	CSVESPLEFNIQYF
TRBV7-2	TRBJ2-3	TRBD2	-	TGTGCCAGCAGCTTAAATAGCGGGAGGGCCAGGGATACGCAGTATTTT	CASSLNSGRARDTQYF
TRBV7-3	TRBJ2-6	-	-	TGTGCCAGCAGCCTTTCCGGGAACTCTGGGGCCAACGTCCTGACTTTC	CASSLSGNSGANVLTF
TRBV19	TRBJ2-1	-	-	TGTGCCTCAGTCCCCGCGACGGGGAATAAGGGCTACAATGAGCAGTTCTTC	CASVPATGNKGYNEQFF